Listed here is a single T cell receptor (beta chain). Trimming took 0 bases from V and 2 from J; bases not matched to a gene: 5. Germline V gives CDR1 SGDLS, CDR2 YYNGEE. This CDR3 spans 16 amino acids. The data derive from a study of PD-L1 blockade in urothelial cancer. Per-patient samples, pretreatment and on-treatment, numbered 1 to 8. The data were produced by immunoSEQ multiplex PCR, yet TCRdb's version contains in-frame clones alone and is incomplete. The sample carries about 88,000 clones, 85% to 95% recorded once. The sequences come from PBMCs, collected around atezolizumab (anti-PD-L1) treatment. The chain recombines TRBV9 with TRBJ1-3, with TRBD1 matching over 7 bases. The clonotype comes from a man between 60 and 75 years old with urothelial cancer. DNA for the CDR3: TGTGCCAGCAGCGTAGACGGACAGGCTACTGGAAACACCATATATTTT. It is translated as CASSVDGQATGNTIYF. Complete variable domain (other parts from reference TRBV9 and TRBJ1-3): DSGVTQTPKHLITATGQRVTLRCSPRSGDLSVYWYQQSLDQGLQFLIQYYNGEERAKGNILERFSAQQFPDLHSELNLSSLELGDSALYFCASSVDGQATGNTIYFGEGSWLTVV.